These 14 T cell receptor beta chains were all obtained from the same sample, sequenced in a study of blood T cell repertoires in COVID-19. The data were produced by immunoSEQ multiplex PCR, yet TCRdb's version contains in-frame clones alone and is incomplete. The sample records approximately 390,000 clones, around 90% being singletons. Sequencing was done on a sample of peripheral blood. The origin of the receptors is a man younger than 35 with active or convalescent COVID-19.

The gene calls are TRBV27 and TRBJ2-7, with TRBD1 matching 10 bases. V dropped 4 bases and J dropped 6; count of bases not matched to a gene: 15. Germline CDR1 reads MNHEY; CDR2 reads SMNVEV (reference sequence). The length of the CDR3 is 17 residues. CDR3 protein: CASSSPGQGGLMSEQYF. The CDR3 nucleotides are TGTGCCAGCAGTTCCCCCGGACAGGGGGGATTAATGAGCGAGCAGTACTTC.

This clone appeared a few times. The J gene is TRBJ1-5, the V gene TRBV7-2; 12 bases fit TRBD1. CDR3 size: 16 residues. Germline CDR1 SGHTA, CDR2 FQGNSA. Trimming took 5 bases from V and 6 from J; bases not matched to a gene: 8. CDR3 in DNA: TGTGCCAGCAGCCCACCGGGACAGGGGGCGGGTCAGCCCCAGCATTTT. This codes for CASSPPGQGAGQPQHF.

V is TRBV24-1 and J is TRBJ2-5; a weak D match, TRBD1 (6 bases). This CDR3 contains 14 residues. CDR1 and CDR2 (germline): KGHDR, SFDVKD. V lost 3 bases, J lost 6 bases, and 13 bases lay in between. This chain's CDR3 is CATSDGTMFKTQYF. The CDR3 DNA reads TGTGCCACCAGTGATGGGACAATGTTCAAGACCCAGTACTTC.

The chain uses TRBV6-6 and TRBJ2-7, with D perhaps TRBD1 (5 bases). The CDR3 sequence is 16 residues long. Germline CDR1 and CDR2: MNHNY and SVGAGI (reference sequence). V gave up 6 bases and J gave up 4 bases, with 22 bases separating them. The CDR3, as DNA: TGTGCCAGCAGGTACGGAGTGCCCGACAGATTATACGAGCAGTACTTC. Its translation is CASRYGVPDRLYEQYF.

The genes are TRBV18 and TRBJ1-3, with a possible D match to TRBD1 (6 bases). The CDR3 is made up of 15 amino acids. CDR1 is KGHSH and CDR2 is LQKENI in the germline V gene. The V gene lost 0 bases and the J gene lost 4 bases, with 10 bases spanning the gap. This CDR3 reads CASSPPAGAGNTIYF. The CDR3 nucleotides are TGTGCCAGCTCACCACCGGCAGGGGCAGGAAACACCATATATTTT. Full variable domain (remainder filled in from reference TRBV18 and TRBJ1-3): NAGVMQNPRHLVRRRGQEARLRCSPMKGHSHVYWYRQLPEEGLKFMVYLQKENIIDESGMPKERFSAEFPKEGPSILRIQQVVRGDSAAYFCASSPPAGAGNTIYFGEGSWLTVV.

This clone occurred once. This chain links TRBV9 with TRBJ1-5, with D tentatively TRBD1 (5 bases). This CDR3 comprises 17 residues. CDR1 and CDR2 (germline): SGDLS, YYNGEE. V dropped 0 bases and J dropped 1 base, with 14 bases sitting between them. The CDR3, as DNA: TGTGCCAGCAGCGTAGTACTCAGCAGGGCCAGCAATCAGCCCCAGCATTTT. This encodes CASSVVLSRASNQPQHF.

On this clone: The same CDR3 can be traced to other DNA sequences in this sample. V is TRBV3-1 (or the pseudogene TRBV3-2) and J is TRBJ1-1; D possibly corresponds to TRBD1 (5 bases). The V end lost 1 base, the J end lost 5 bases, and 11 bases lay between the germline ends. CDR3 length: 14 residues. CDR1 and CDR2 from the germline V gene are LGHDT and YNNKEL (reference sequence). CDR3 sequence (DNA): TGTGCCAGCAGCCAAGGGGGAGGGGTAACTGAAGCTTTCTTT. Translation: CASSQGGGVTEAFF.

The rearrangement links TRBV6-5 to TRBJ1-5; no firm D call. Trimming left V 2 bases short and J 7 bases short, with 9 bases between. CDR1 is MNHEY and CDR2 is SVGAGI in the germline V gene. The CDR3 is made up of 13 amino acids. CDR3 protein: CASSYRGDQPQHF. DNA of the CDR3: TGTGCCAGCAGTTACCGGGGTGACCAGCCCCAGCATTTT.

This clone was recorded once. The chain's CDR3 is CASSLAVSSYEQYF. In DNA form, the CDR3 reads TGTGCCAGCAGCTTAGCTGTGTCGTCCTACGAGCAGTACTTC. The rearrangement uses TRBV13 and TRBJ2-7; no clear D. CDR1 and CDR2 from the germline V gene are PRHDT and FYEKMQ (reference sequence). Trimming removed 1 base at V and 1 base at J, with 8 bases between. This CDR3 comprises 14 residues.

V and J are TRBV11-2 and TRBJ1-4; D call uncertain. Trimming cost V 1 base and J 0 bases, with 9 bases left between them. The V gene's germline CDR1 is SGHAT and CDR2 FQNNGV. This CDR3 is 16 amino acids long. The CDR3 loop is CASSLATFATNEKLFF. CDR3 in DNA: TGTGCCAGCAGCTTAGCTACCTTTGCAACTAATGAAAAACTGTTTTTT.

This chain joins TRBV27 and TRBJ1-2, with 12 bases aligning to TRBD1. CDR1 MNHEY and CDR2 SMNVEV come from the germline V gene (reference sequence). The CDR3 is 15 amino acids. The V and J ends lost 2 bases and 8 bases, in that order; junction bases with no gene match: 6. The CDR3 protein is CASSLGGQGARGYTF. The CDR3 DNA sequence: TGTGCCAGCAGTTTAGGGGGACAGGGGGCGCGAGGCTACACCTTC.

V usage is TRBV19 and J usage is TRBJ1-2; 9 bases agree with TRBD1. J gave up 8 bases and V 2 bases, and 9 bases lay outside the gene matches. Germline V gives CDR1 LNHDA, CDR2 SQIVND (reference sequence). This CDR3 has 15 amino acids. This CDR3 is CASSISPRTGEGYTF. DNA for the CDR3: TGTGCCAGTAGTATATCGCCCCGGACAGGGGAAGGCTACACCTTC.

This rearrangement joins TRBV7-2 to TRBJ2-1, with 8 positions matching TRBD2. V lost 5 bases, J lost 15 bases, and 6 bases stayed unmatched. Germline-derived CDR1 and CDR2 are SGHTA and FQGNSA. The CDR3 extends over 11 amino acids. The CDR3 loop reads CASSPGTSRFF. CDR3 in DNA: TGTGCCAGCAGCCCGGGGACTAGTCGGTTCTTC. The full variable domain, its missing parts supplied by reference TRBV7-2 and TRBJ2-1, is GAGVSQSPSNKVTEKGKDVELRCDPISGHTALYWYRQSLGQGLEFLIYFQGNSAPDKSGLPSDRFSAERTGGSVSTLTIQRTQQEDSAVYLCASSPGTSRFFGPGTRLTVL.

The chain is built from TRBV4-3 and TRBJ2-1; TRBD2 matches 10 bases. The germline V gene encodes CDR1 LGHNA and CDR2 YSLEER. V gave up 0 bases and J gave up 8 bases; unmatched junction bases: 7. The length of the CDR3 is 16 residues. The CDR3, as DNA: TGCGCCAGCAGCCAAGATCGAGGAGCGGGGGGGGATGAGCAGTTCTTC. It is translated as CASSQDRGAGGDEQFF.